A single sample gave rise to the 21 T cell receptor beta chains below, sequenced in a study of shared clonotypes between healthy human individuals (dated by TCRdb to the early 2020s). Receptor amplification or capture employed the immunoSEQ multiplex PCR assay. In TCRdb, the immuneACCESS table is reduced to in-frame sequences with V and J assigned. These tables do not hold every clone; where another copy was compared, an unresolved V gene accounts for under half, and the others remain unexplained. The sample has about 2.1 million clones on record, around 93% of them singletons. About 1.7% of the sample is in the top ten clones. For the CD8 naive samples, CD45RO-negative cells were positively selected for CCR7, yielding a CD45RA+CCR7+ population from which TemRA cells were excluded. What was sequenced was naive CD8+ T cells from PBMCs. The cell subset or site label, read with the paper, signifies: CD45RA+CCR7+. All receptors come from a man between 18 and 29 years old in good health. Some clones in this sample may be carry-over from other donors' samples.

This rearrangement joins TRBV11-2 to TRBJ2-3, with D unclear. The germline gives CDR1 SGHAT, CDR2 FQNNGV. Deletions cut 4 bases from V and 6 bases from J, with 23 bases between. The CDR3 contains 17 residues. The CDR3 spells CASSSLLGDPTSDTQYF. In DNA, the CDR3 is TGTGCCAGCAGCTCCCTGCTTGGGGATCCCACCTCCGATACGCAGTATTTT.

The chain uses TRBV27 and TRBJ2-7, with TRBD1 matching over 7 bases. V lost 5 bases and J lost 3; bases outside the gene matches: 13. The germline gives CDR1 MNHEY, CDR2 SMNVEV (reference sequence). The CDR3 is 16 residues long. The CDR3 loop is CASSPSTGHIGYEQYF. The CDR3 nucleotides are TGTGCCAGCAGTCCTTCGACAGGGCACATCGGCTACGAGCAGTACTTC.

About this clone: The same CDR3 also results from other DNA sequences found in this sample. The chain uses TRBV7-8 and TRBJ2-5; weak D call: TRBD2 (7 bases). The CDR3 has 14 amino acids. V gave up 0 bases and J gave up 5 bases, with 10 bases separating them. Germline V gene lookup returns CDR1 SGHVS and CDR2 FQNEAQ. For the CDR3, the DNA is TGTGCCAGCAGCTTAGCAGGGAGGGGGGAGACCCAGTACTTC. The encoded protein is CASSLAGRGETQYF.

The chain uses TRBV27 and TRBJ2-7; 8 bases agree with TRBD1. This CDR3 spans 15 amino acids. CDR1 and CDR2 (germline): MNHEY, SMNVEV (reference sequence). V trimming: 2 bases; J trimming: 5 bases; junction bases outside the gene matches: 8. CDR3 protein: CASSLIGTGAHEQYF. CDR3 DNA sequence: TGTGCCAGCAGTTTAATAGGGACAGGCGCTCACGAGCAGTACTTC.

V and J are TRBV5-8 and TRBJ2-7; 8 bases align to TRBD2. The CDR3 spans 15 residues. Per germline, CDR1 SGHTS and CDR2 YDEGEE. V lost 1 base, J lost 6 bases, and 9 bases stayed unmatched. The CDR3 loop reads CASSLSAGVGPEQYF. CDR3 coding DNA: TGTGCCAGCAGCTTGTCAGCGGGAGTAGGGCCCGAGCAGTACTTC.

The chain recombines TRBV4-1 with TRBJ2-7; 11 nucleotides line up with TRBD2. The CDR3 is made up of 16 amino acids. J was trimmed by 9 bases and V by 0 bases; bases with no gene match: 10. Germline loops: CDR1 MGHRA, CDR2 YSYEKL. The CDR3 spells CASSQDGIAGGPGQYF. The DNA for the CDR3 is TGCGCCAGCAGCCAAGATGGCATAGCGGGAGGGCCGGGGCAGTACTTC.

The chain joins TRBV28 to TRBJ2-7; a weak D match, TRBD1 (7 bases). V lost 6 bases and J 2 bases, leaving 17 bases between the germline ends. The CDR3 covers 15 residues. CDR1 is MDHEN and CDR2 is SYDVKM in the germline V gene. CDR3 nucleotide sequence: TGTGCCAGCAGACCCACCAGGGGGGCAGCCTACGAGCAGTACTTC. Translated: CASRPTRGAAYEQYF.

The chain recombines TRBV6-6 with TRBJ2-2, with 9 bases matching TRBD2. The CDR3 has 15 residues. The V gene end was trimmed by 6 bases and the J gene end by 5 bases; junction bases not matched to a gene: 7. Germline CDR1 MNHNY, CDR2 SVGAGI (reference sequence). CDR3: CASRGLAGLTGELFF. The CDR3 region has the DNA TGTGCCAGCAGGGGCCTAGCGGGGCTGACCGGGGAGCTGTTTTTT.

The chain couples TRBV5-1 to TRBJ1-1; D may be TRBD1 (5 bases). Per germline, CDR1 SGHRS and CDR2 YFSETQ. Deletions cut 0 bases from V and 5 bases from J, with 14 bases between. The CDR3 totals 15 residues. In DNA, the CDR3 is TGCGCCAGCAGCTTGGCCGGGGAGGGGATTACTGAAGCTTTCTTT. Its protein product is CASSLAGEGITEAFF. Filled out from reference TRBV5-1 and TRBJ1-1, the complete variable domain reads KAGVTQTPRYLIKTRGQQVTLSCSPISGHRSVSWYQQTPGQGLQFLFEYFSETQRNKGNFPGRFSGRQFSNSRSEMNVSTLELGDSALYLCASSLAGEGITEAFFGQGTRLTVV.

This clone has a handful of counts. The genes are TRBV11-2 and TRBJ2-7; D remains ambiguous. Germline CDR1 reads SGHAT; CDR2 reads FQNNGV. V lost 4 bases and J 4 bases, leaving 14 bases between the germline ends. This CDR3 has 14 amino acids. The CDR3 protein is CASSSSIGPYEQYF. CDR3 in DNA: TGTGCCAGCAGCTCTTCGATTGGACCGTACGAGCAGTACTTC.

This clone came up once. The chain uses TRBV5-8 and TRBJ1-2; D is unresolved. The germline CDR1 and CDR2 sequences are SGHTS and YDEGEE. Between the trimmed V and J ends, which lost 1 base and 4 bases, there was a span of 5 bases. The CDR3 covers 12 residues. The CDR3 is CASSLYTYGYTF. The CDR3 region has the DNA TGTGCCAGCAGCTTGTACACCTATGGCTACACCTTC.

This clone was picked up one time. The rearrangement uses TRBV7-9 and TRBJ1-1; no definite D call. CDR1 is SEHNR and CDR2 is FQNEAQ in the germline V gene (reference sequence). The CDR3 is 14 residues long. Trimming left V 5 bases short and J 3 bases short, with 13 bases between. The CDR3 sequence: CASSPPFRYTEAFF. DNA of the CDR3: TGTGCCAGCAGCCCCCCTTTCCGTTACACTGAAGCTTTCTTT.

The V and J genes are TRBV29-1 and TRBJ2-7; TRBD2 matches 8 bases. Looked up from germline, CDR1 is SQVTM and CDR2 is ANQGSEA. Trimming removed 4 bases from V and 3 bases from J; junction bases left unmatched: 2. The CDR3 totals 12 residues. CDR3 residues: CSVGAGGYEQYF. The CDR3 DNA follows: TGCAGCGTTGGGGCGGGAGGCTACGAGCAGTACTTC.

Comments on this clone: Additional DNA sequences in this sample encode the identical CDR3. This chain uses TRBV19 with TRBJ1-1; D unresolved. Per germline, CDR1 LNHDA and CDR2 SQIVND (reference sequence). The germline V and J ends were trimmed by 5 bases and 0 bases, with 7 bases remaining between them. The CDR3 runs 13 residues. CDR3: CASSPGMNTEAFF. Here the CDR3 DNA reads TGTGCCAGTAGTCCGGGGATGAACACTGAAGCTTTCTTT.

V is TRBV18 and J is TRBJ1-4; 7 nucleotides align to TRBD1. V lost 2 bases and J lost 4; bases outside the gene matches: 7. This CDR3 has 16 amino acids. Germline V gene sequence: CDR1 KGHSH, CDR2 LQKENI. DNA for the CDR3: TGTGCCAGCTCACCAACACAGGGGTTAAATAATGAAAAACTGTTTTTT. This sequence encodes CASSPTQGLNNEKLFF.

This chain links TRBV7-9 with TRBJ2-7; perhaps TRBD2 as D (7 bases). The germline gives CDR1 SEHNR, CDR2 FQNEAQ (reference sequence). V dropped 5 bases and J dropped 1 base, with 12 bases sitting between them. The CDR3 is 14 residues long. CDR3: CASSPRGGSYEQYF. The CDR3 nucleotides are TGTGCCAGCAGCCCAAGGGGGGGATCCTACGAGCAGTACTTC.

This clone has a single count. The V call is TRBV27, the J call TRBJ2-1; D not certain. The CDR3 length is 13 residues. Looked up from germline, CDR1 is MNHEY and CDR2 is SMNVEV (reference sequence). Trimming took 2 bases from V and 6 from J, leaving 8 bases between them. DNA for the CDR3: TGTGCCAGCAGTTTAACCCTCTTCAATGAGCAGTTCTTC. It translates to CASSLTLFNEQFF.

The chain links TRBV7-8 to TRBJ2-2; 10 bases are shared with TRBD2. The CDR3 length is 18 residues. Looked up from germline, CDR1 is SGHVS and CDR2 is FQNEAQ. The V and J ends lost 7 bases and 1 base, in that order; junction bases with no gene match: 12. The DNA of the CDR3 is TGTGCCAGCATCCATGGCGTACTAGCGGGGCTGAACACCGGGGAGCTGTTTTTT. Protein sequence: CASIHGVLAGLNTGELFF.

The V and J genes are TRBV19 and TRBJ2-7; TRBD1 aligns across 8 bases. Germline trimming cut 5 bases from V and 2 bases from J; bases unmatched to any gene: 5. Per germline, CDR1 LNHDA and CDR2 SQIVND (reference sequence). This CDR3 has 14 amino acids. CDR3 sequence (DNA): TGTGCCAGTAGTCAAACAGGGGGACCCTACGAGCAGTACTTC. As protein: CASSQTGGPYEQYF. Based on the CDR3 plus reference TRBV19 and TRBJ2-7, the full variable domain is DGGITQSPKYLFRKEGQNVTLSCEQNLNHDAMYWYRQDPGQGLRLIYYSQIVNDFQKGDIAEGYSVSREKKESFPLTVTSAQKNPTAFYLCASSQTGGPYEQYFGPGTRLTVT.

The chain employs TRBV10-3 and TRBJ2-4, with D hard to call. Trimming stripped 0 bases from V and 0 bases from J, with 27 bases between. Germline V gene data show CDR1 as ENHRY and CDR2 as SYGVKD. This CDR3 is built from 22 residues. The CDR3 coding sequence is TGTGCCATCAGTGAGTCAGGAGTAGGGCCGGGTAACCCATCCTTAGCCAAAAACATTCAGTACTTC. It specifies CAISESGVGPGNPSLAKNIQYF.

The genes are TRBV28 and TRBJ2-4, with D possibly being TRBD1 or TRBD2 (5 bases each). Germline V gives CDR1 MDHEN, CDR2 SYDVKM. The CDR3 is made up of 13 amino acids. Trimming cost V 5 bases and J 6 bases, with 11 bases left between them. The CDR3 loop is CASSVRDLNIQYF. The CDR3 DNA reads TGTGCCAGCAGTGTCCGGGACCTAAACATTCAGTACTTC.